The 29 T cell receptor beta chains in this list originate from one sample, sequenced in a study of identical twins. MiXCR was run by TCRdb on the 5' RACE reads, yielding one entry per CDR3 protein. The data show roughly 1,500,000 distinct CDR3 sequences, about 32% seen once. The specimen sequenced was cord blood. Source of these receptors: a newborn girl in good health.

Concerning this clonotype itself: A read error is likely, as this CDR3 ends without the conserved phenylalanine or tryptophan. The chain recombines TRBV9 with TRBJ2-3; D perhaps matches TRBD2 (5 bases). CDR3 length: 16 residues. Germline CDR1 and CDR2: SGDLS and YYNGEE. Trimming removed 0 bases from V and 5 bases from J, with 16 bases in between. The CDR3 DNA sequence: TGTGCCAGCAGCGTAGGTATGCGTAGCGCGGGAGATACGCAGTATTAT. This codes for CASSVGMRSAGDTQYY.

This clonotype came up many times. This chain links TRBV4-1 with TRBJ2-1; TRBD2 matches at 9 bases. The J segment lost 4 bases and the V segment lost 0 bases, leaving 4 bases of the junction unmatched. The CDR3 totals 16 residues. Germline lookup yields CDR1 MGHRA and CDR2 YSYEKL. CDR3 region: CASSQDLAGGYNEQFF. DNA of the CDR3: TGCGCCAGCAGCCAAGATTTGGCGGGGGGGTACAATGAGCAGTTCTTC.

The chain employs TRBV20-1 and TRBJ2-1; 12 bases line up with TRBD2. The CDR3 consists of 17 residues. The V gene end was trimmed by 1 base and the J gene end by 3 bases; junction bases not matched to a gene: 7. Per the germline V gene, CDR1 is DFQATT and CDR2 is SNEGSKA (reference sequence). The CDR3 loop reads CSARVLAGGHIYNEQFF. The CDR3 DNA is TGCAGTGCTAGAGTACTAGCGGGAGGCCACATCTACAATGAGCAGTTCTTC.

This clonotype appeared a few times. V usage is TRBV20-1 and J usage is TRBJ2-3; D is perhaps TRBD1 (6 bases). The CDR3 totals 15 residues. V lost 3 bases and J 0 bases, leaving 13 bases between the germline ends. Germline CDR1 reads DFQATT; CDR2 reads SNEGSKA (reference sequence). CDR3 coding DNA: TGCAGTGCTAGTTTCCAAGGGGGTAGCACAGATACGCAGTATTTT. Translating it yields CSASFQGGSTDTQYF.

The rearrangement links TRBV20-1 to TRBJ1-5; D gene unclear. V was cut by 0 bases and J by 5 bases, with 14 bases left in between. The CDR3 runs 15 residues. Germline loops: CDR1 DFQATT, CDR2 SNEGSKA (reference sequence). CDR3 in amino acids: CSARDRVAPYQPQHF. In DNA form, the CDR3 reads TGCAGTGCTAGAGATAGGGTAGCCCCCTATCAGCCCCAGCATTTT.

V is TRBV10-3 and J is TRBJ2-7; possible D gene TRBD1, 7 bases. Germline V gives CDR1 ENHRY, CDR2 SYGVKD. V was pared by 0 bases and J by 1 base, with 16 bases between. The CDR3 loop spans 17 amino acids. CDR3 in DNA: TGTGCCATCAGTGAGTCGCGTTTTCCAGGGGGGTCCTACGAGCAGTACTTC. It codes for CAISESRFPGGSYEQYF.

The chain recombines TRBV11-2 with TRBJ1-1; D remains unclear. The germline gives CDR1 SGHAT, CDR2 FQNNGV. V dropped 5 bases and J dropped 6 bases, with 10 bases sitting between them. The CDR3 is made up of 12 amino acids. Written as DNA, the CDR3 is TGTGCCAGCAGCCCGGTGGGGTCTGAAGCTTTCTTT. Amino acid sequence: CASSPVGSEAFF.

The J gene is TRBJ1-4, the V gene TRBV6-5, with D tentatively TRBD1 (6 bases). Germline V gene sequence: CDR1 MNHEY, CDR2 SVGAGI. CDR3 length: 16 residues. The V and J ends lost 4 bases and 3 bases respectively, with 15 bases between them. The CDR3 DNA is TGTGCCAGCAGTTCCACGATGGGGGCGGCTAATGAAAAACTGTTTTTT. It is translated as CASSSTMGAANEKLFF.

The chain couples TRBV20-1 to TRBJ1-5; D unresolved. This CDR3 is built from 14 residues. V lost 4 bases and J 3 bases, leaving 13 bases between the germline ends. Looked up from germline, CDR1 is DFQATT and CDR2 is SNEGSKA (reference sequence). CDR3 amino acids: CSATQAAHNQPQHF. In DNA, the CDR3 is TGCAGTGCTACTCAGGCTGCCCACAATCAGCCCCAGCATTTT.

This clonotype has more than one count but fewer than ten. The rearrangement uses TRBV10-2 and TRBJ1-1; D is perhaps TRBD1 (6 bases). The germline CDR1 and CDR2 sequences are WSHSY and SAAADI. V lost 1 base to trimming and J lost 3 bases, with 12 bases between them. The CDR3 length is 15 residues. The CDR3 here is CASSEFGRGDTEAFF. CDR3 coding DNA: TGCGCCAGCAGTGAGTTTGGCAGGGGTGACACTGAAGCTTTCTTT.

This clonotype was seen a handful of times. The rearrangement links TRBV28 to TRBJ2-7; D perhaps matches TRBD1 (6 bases). This CDR3 has 14 amino acids. Between the trimmed V and J ends, which lost 4 bases and 5 bases, there was a span of 15 bases. CDR1 and CDR2 (germline): MDHEN, SYDVKM. The DNA for the CDR3 is TGTGCCAGCAGTTCACAGGGTGCCCCCCACGAGCAGTACTTC. It is translated as CASSSQGAPHEQYF.

This rearrangement joins TRBV27 to TRBJ2-1, with TRBD1 identical over 7 bases. The CDR3 is 15 amino acids. The junction had 9 bases not matched to a gene; V was cut back by 6 bases and J by 4 bases. Germline assignment: CDR1 MNHEY and CDR2 SMNVEV (reference sequence). The CDR3 region is CASSPGQAGYNEQFF. DNA for the CDR3: TGTGCCAGCAGCCCCGGACAGGCAGGGTACAATGAGCAGTTCTTC.

The chain has TRBV5-1 and TRBJ2-3; D may be TRBD2 (6 bases). V was clipped by 9 bases and J by 8 bases, with 25 bases between them. The CDR3 sequence is 15 residues long. Looked up from germline, CDR1 is SGHRS and CDR2 is YFSETQ. The CDR3 DNA reads TGCGCCACCACTCCGACCGGGCGGGATGGGGGTACGCAGTATTTT. Encoded protein: CATTPTGRDGGTQYF.

This clonotype was seen a few times. This chain joins TRBV28 and TRBJ2-4, with 7 bases that match TRBD2. V trimming: 4 bases; J trimming: 0 bases; junction bases outside the gene matches: 18. This CDR3 spans 20 amino acids. In germline, CDR1 is MDHEN, CDR2 SYDVKM. DNA of the CDR3: TGTGCCAGCAGTTCCGATTGGGCGCGGGACTACCTCCCAGCCAAAAACATTCAGTACTTC. Translation gives CASSSDWARDYLPAKNIQYF.

The rearrangement links TRBV12-3 or TRBV12-4 to TRBJ2-3, with 10 bases lining up with TRBD1. This CDR3 spans 16 amino acids. The junction had 9 bases not matched to a gene; V was cut back by 5 bases and J by 4 bases. The CDR3 nucleotides read TGTGCCAGCAGTGGCCCCGGGACAGGGGTGCCAGATACGCAGTATTTT. Translated, it gives CASSGPGTGVPDTQYF.

This clonotype was observed a handful of times. V is TRBV3-1 and J is TRBJ2-1; 8 nucleotides match TRBD1. The CDR3 runs to 14 residues. Germline values: CDR1 LGHDT, CDR2 YNNKEL (reference sequence). J was trimmed by 8 bases and V by 4 bases; bases with no gene match: 7. The CDR3 nucleotides are TGTGCCAGCAGCCCCCAGGGGGCCAGCTATGAGCAGTTCTTC. Its translation is CASSPQGASYEQFF.

This clonotype was found many times. This chain uses TRBV3-1 with TRBJ1-2, with D uncertain. Per germline, CDR1 LGHDT and CDR2 YNNKEL (reference sequence). V lost 4 bases to trimming and J lost 6 bases, with 15 bases between them. This CDR3 has 14 amino acids. DNA for the CDR3: TGTGCCAGCAGCCCTGCCCCCCTCTCGGATGGCTACACCTTC. This encodes CASSPAPLSDGYTF.

The chain combines TRBV4-1 with TRBJ1-4; TRBD1 matches at 8 bases. The trim removed 1 base at V and 3 bases at J, leaving 7 bases unmatched. The CDR3 extends over 17 amino acids. Germline V gene data show CDR1 as MGHRA and CDR2 as YSYEKL. The CDR3: CASSQGRGRDANEKLFF. The DNA for the CDR3 is TGCGCCAGCAGCCAAGGCAGGGGGCGGGACGCTAATGAAAAACTGTTTTTT.

The chain is built from TRBV21-1 and TRBJ2-4. TRBV21-1 has pseudogene status. The CDR3 runs 16 residues. CDR3 sequence: CASSKEAGPGKNIQYF. The CDR3 bases are TGTGCCAGCAGCAAAGAGGCGGGGCCAGGCAAAAACATTCAGTACTTC.

The chain carries TRBV9 and TRBJ1-2; the match to TRBD1 covers 8 bases. V gave up 7 bases and J gave up 5 bases; unmatched junction bases: 7. Germline loops: CDR1 SGDLS, CDR2 YYNGEE. This CDR3 comprises 13 residues. The CDR3 bases are TGTGCCAGCGGCCCGGACAGGGAGTATGGCTACACCTTC. Translated: CASGPDREYGYTF.

This chain uses TRBV12-3 or TRBV12-4 with TRBJ2-3; TRBD2 might be the D (6 bases). V was clipped by 3 bases and J by 3 bases, with 22 bases between them. The CDR3 has 18 residues. CDR3 nucleotide sequence: TGTGCCAGCAGTTTTCAGGCCCTTCGGGGCGGGATGACAGATACGCAGTATTTT. Protein: CASSFQALRGGMTDTQYF.

The chain uses TRBV20-1 and TRBJ2-5, with TRBD1 as a possible D gene (6 bases). The CDR3 sequence is 13 residues long. Germline V gene lookup returns CDR1 DFQATT and CDR2 SNEGSKA (reference sequence). V lost 2 bases to trimming and J lost 5 bases, with 12 bases between them. The CDR3: CSARQGRLETQYF. In nucleotides, the CDR3 is TGCAGTGCTAGACAGGGGAGATTGGAGACCCAGTACTTC.

The rearrangement joins TRBV20-1 to TRBJ1-2; D is undetermined. Germline V gene sequence: CDR1 DFQATT, CDR2 SNEGSKA (reference sequence). Trimming pared 1 base from V and 5 bases from J, leaving 8 bases between. The CDR3 contains 12 residues. The CDR3 is CSARVVGYGYTF. The CDR3 DNA sequence: TGCAGTGCTAGAGTGGTGGGTTATGGCTACACCTTC.

This clonotype was seen only a few times. The gene calls are TRBV20-1 and TRBJ2-3; 10 nucleotides align to TRBD2. Germline assignment: CDR1 DFQATT and CDR2 SNEGSKA (reference sequence). CDR3 size: 15 residues. The V gene end was trimmed by 3 bases and the J gene end by 5 bases; junction bases not matched to a gene: 8. The CDR3 nucleotides read TGCAGTGCTAGTCCCCTAGCGGGAGTAGGAGATACGCAGTATTTT. Its translation: CSASPLAGVGDTQYF.

This clonotype has only a few counts. The V and J genes are TRBV27 and TRBJ2-6, with 11 positions matching TRBD2. V shed 5 bases, J shed 0 bases, and the junction held 6 bases outside the gene matches. This CDR3 contains 18 residues. Germline CDR1 MNHEY, CDR2 SMNVEV (reference sequence). CDR3 amino acids: CASSGTSGSLSGANVLTF. The CDR3 nucleotides are TGTGCCAGCAGTGGCACTAGCGGGAGCCTCTCTGGGGCCAACGTCCTGACTTTC.

The chain uses TRBV20-1 and TRBJ2-3; TRBD2 is a possible D gene (6 bases). Germline V CDR1 and CDR2: DFQATT, SNEGSKA (reference sequence). This CDR3 is built from 14 residues. Trimming removed 4 bases at V and 1 base at J, with 12 bases between. The CDR3 DNA follows: TGCAGTGCTAAAGACAAGCGGGGCACAGATACGCAGTATTTT. Its translation: CSAKDKRGTDTQYF.

CDR3 in DNA: TGTGCCAGCAGTTTTAGGAGGGGGCAGTACTTC. Translation: CASSFRRGQYF. The rearrangement uses TRBV28 and TRBJ2-4, with D perhaps given as TRBD1 or TRBD2 (6 bases each). This CDR3 spans 11 amino acids. V was clipped by 3 bases and J by 13 bases, with 10 bases between them. Germline V gene sequence: CDR1 MDHEN, CDR2 SYDVKM.

This clonotype has only a few counts. V and J are TRBV6-1 and TRBJ1-5; TRBD1 aligns across 7 bases. The CDR3 is 16 residues long. The germline CDR1 and CDR2 sequences are MNHNS and SASEGT. V lost 3 bases to trimming and J lost 4 bases; unmatched junction nucleotides: 9. The CDR3 sequence is CASSDRDRVRNQPQHF. The DNA for the CDR3 is TGTGCCAGCAGTGATCGTGACAGGGTGAGGAATCAGCCCCAGCATTTT.

This clonotype has only a few counts. The V call is TRBV5-6, the J call TRBJ1-2, with D uncertain. With 2 bases removed from V and 0 bases from J, the gap between germline ends came to 14 bases. Germline V lookup: CDR1 SGHDT, CDR2 YYEEEE. The CDR3 totals 16 residues. The DNA of the CDR3 is TGTGCCAGCAGCTTAAAGAGCCGACAAGCTAACTATGGCTACACCTTC. It yields the protein CASSLKSRQANYGYTF.